This section outlines one TCR beta chain sequence together with its context. Unmatched junction bases numbered 8, after V lost 5 bases and J lost 10 bases. The CDR3 contains 15 residues. Germline CDR1 reads SEHNR; CDR2 reads FQNEAQ (reference sequence). Primers for the PCR totalled 60 Vbeta and 13 Jbeta. Libraries were prepared by immunoSEQ multiplex PCR; TCRdb keeps only in-frame clonotypes and omits some of them. The sample shows 120,000 or so clones, roughly 78% of them seen only once. The sample comes from a study of cytomegalovirus exposure and HLA in healthy donors. The origin of this receptor is a woman aged 30 to 39 in good health and CMV-seronegative. J is TRBJ2-1 and V is TRBV7-9, with TRBD2 identical over 13 bases. The sequenced sample consisted of PBMCs. As DNA, the CDR3 is TGTGCCAGCAGCCTCACTAGCGGGGGGGCGCGGGAGCAGTTCTTC. This encodes CASSLTSGGAREQFF. Complete variable domain (other parts from reference TRBV7-9 and TRBJ2-1): DTGVSQNPRHKITKRGQNVTFRCDPISEHNRLYWYRQTLGQGPEFLTYFQNEAQLEKSRLLSDRFSAERPKGSFSTLEIQRTEQGDSAMYLCASSLTSGGAREQFFGPGTRLTVL.